The rows below give T cell receptor beta chains drawn from one sample of a study of blood T cell repertoires in COVID-19. Using immunoSEQ multiplex PCR, the repertoire was profiled, and TCRdb retains in-frame clones only, with some absent. The sample has approximately 290,000 clones, over 75% seen once. What was sequenced was peripheral blood. These receptors all come from a woman in her sixties or seventies with acute or convalescent COVID-19. The CDR3 runs from the conserved cysteine through the conserved F or W. Fields, in order: D gene, V gene, J gene, CDR3 protein. D genes are given only for firm matches.

>-|TRBV7-2|TRBJ1-2
CASSPDIPLGYTF
>-|TRBV7-9|TRBJ2-7
CASSPAQGMSYEQYF
>-|TRBV7-8|TRBJ1-5
CASSYPVRETVGNQPQHF
>TRBD1|TRBV7-2|TRBJ1-1
CASSPGTGLAEAFF
>-|TRBV12-3/TRBV12-4|TRBJ1-4
CASSPTNEKLFF
>TRBD1|TRBV28|TRBJ1-3
CASSYGGTGRNTIYF
>TRBD1|TRBV6-2/TRBV6-3|TRBJ2-7
CASSQGQGTTFYEQYF
>-|TRBV28|TRBJ1-2
CASSLVRGDYGYTF
>TRBD1|TRBV18|TRBJ1-1
CASSSQGANTEAFF
>TRBD1|TRBV7-3|TRBJ1-2
CASSLTRDSNYGYTF
>-|TRBV9|TRBJ2-2
CASSIKGIGELFF
>TRBD2|TRBV6-2/TRBV6-3|TRBJ2-7
CASSWIKLAAAYEQYF
>-|TRBV28|TRBJ2-2
CASSSTGWGTGELFF
>-|TRBV7-8|TRBJ1-5
CASSLAIRANQPQHF
>-|TRBV5-6|TRBJ2-7
CASSFPGNHEQYF
>TRBD1|TRBV6-2/TRBV6-3|TRBJ2-7
CASSVGQGARQYF
>TRBD2|TRBV5-1|TRBJ2-3
CASSFTSARTDTQYF
>-|TRBV4-3|TRBJ1-1
CASSQDFPGILNTEAFF
>-|TRBV28|TRBJ2-7
CASSFLTGTYEQYF
>TRBD1|TRBV7-8|TRBJ2-7
CASSLAGQGWAYEQYF
>TRBD2|TRBV15|TRBJ2-1
CATSPPDGRGNNEQFF
>TRBD2|TRBV27|TRBJ2-7
CASSRTSGLPYEQYF
>TRBD2|TRBV11-2|TRBJ2-5
CASTPFAASGRARETQYF
>TRBD1|TRBV6-5|TRBJ2-7
CASSYSGTGGSGEQYF
>TRBD1|TRBV2|TRBJ2-7
CASRGQESYEQYF
>TRBD1|TRBV6-2/TRBV6-3|TRBJ2-1
CASSSPRPGQGVGNEQFF
>TRBD2|TRBV9|TRBJ2-1
CASSLRTSGSEQFF
>-|TRBV11-2|TRBJ2-2
CASSLDPRAGELFF
>TRBD1|TRBV7-9|TRBJ1-1
CASSEDRGIEFTEAFF
>TRBD2|TRBV24-1|TRBJ2-2
CATRASGGPGELFF
>-|TRBV5-1|TRBJ1-4
CASSLEGRVSSEKLFF
>-|TRBV3-1/TRBV3-2|TRBJ1-2
CASTTAGAGDYGYTF
>-|TRBV6-2/TRBV6-3|TRBJ2-7
CASSDRGYEQYF
>-|TRBV5-1|TRBJ1-4
CASSLGQVRTNEKLFF
>TRBD2|TRBV18|TRBJ2-1
CASSRRSGGADEQFF
>TRBD2|TRBV6-5|TRBJ2-1
CASSRGLAGAGEQFF
>TRBD1|TRBV5-8|TRBJ1-1
CASSRGTGVNTEAFF
>-|TRBV27|TRBJ2-1
CASTPLGVMDNEQFF
>TRBD1|TRBV7-2|TRBJ2-1
CASSLDGQGFNEQFF
>TRBD1|TRBV2|TRBJ1-2
CASRRGQGNGYTF
>-|TRBV18|TRBJ1-4
CASSPTRGVGEKLFF
>TRBD1|TRBV5-1|TRBJ1-1
CASSSQGFDTEAFF
>-|TRBV11-2|TRBJ2-5
CASSPRGAGTQYF
>-|TRBV6-2/TRBV6-3|TRBJ2-7
CASSYSATGIQSYEQYF
>-|TRBV27|TRBJ1-2
CASSLATTNGDGYTF
>-|TRBV28|TRBJ1-5
CASSLPRTSGQPQHF